The 24 T cell receptor beta chains listed next were all sequenced from one sample in a study of vaccination and CD4 T cells after COVID-19. The study sequenced cultured CD4+ T cell DNA using the Oncomine TCR Beta short-read assay. TCRdb fed the PCR reads into MiXCR, producing one record per CDR3 protein. The table has fewer than 20,000 distinct CDR3 sequences, less than 65% seen once; the top ten hold around an eighth. The treatment: approximately nine-day PBMC culture with coronavirus spike peptide pools or control peptides (ViraFEST assay). Antigens for these TCRs are unknown. The sequenced sample was CD4+ T cells from blood, cultured in vitro. The receptors come from a human donor who had recovered from COVID-19.

The chain employs TRBV6-1 and TRBJ1-4, with 8 bases aligning to TRBD1. Trimming at V came to 9 bases and at J to 3 bases, leaving 9 bases not matched to a gene. CDR1 is MNHNS, CDR2 SASEGT, per germline. The CDR3 has 15 residues. The CDR3 region is CASFRGPVSNEKLFF. CDR3 sequence (DNA): TGTGCCAGTTTCAGGGGGCCTGTCTCTAATGAAAAACTGTTTTTT.

Of note for this clonotype: The junction differs from germline at one of its ends, possibly a read error. The chain is built from TRBV5-1 and TRBJ1-1; TRBD1 matches at 10 bases. The CDR3 contains 16 residues. From germline, CDR1 is SGHRS and CDR2 YFSETQ. The chain's CDR3 is CTSSLDRTGGDTEAFF. The CDR3 nucleotides are TGCACCAGCAGCTTAGACCGGACAGGGGGGGACACTGAAGCTTTCTTT. The full variable domain, with the rest looked up from reference TRBV5-1 and TRBJ1-1, is KAGVTQTPRYLIKTRGQQVTLSCSPISGHRSVSWYQQTPGQGLQFLFEYFSETQRNKGNFPGRFSGRQFSNSRSEMNVSTLELGDSALYLCTSSLDRTGGDTEAFFGQGTRLTVV.

The chain recombines TRBV6-1 with TRBJ2-1; 16 nucleotides align to TRBD2. V lost 6 bases, J lost 2 bases, and 4 bases stayed unmatched. The CDR3 extends over 17 amino acids. Germline assignment: CDR1 MNHNS and CDR2 SASEGT. CDR3 coding DNA: TGTGCCAGCAGGGCCGGGACTAGCGGGAGGGCCTACAATGAGCAGTTCTTC. It specifies CASRAGTSGRAYNEQFF.

The rearrangement joins TRBV7-9 to TRBJ1-2; D is possibly TRBD1 (5 bases). Trimming pared 1 base from V and 4 bases from J, leaving 10 bases between. CDR3 size: 14 residues. Per germline, CDR1 SEHNR and CDR2 FQNEAQ (reference sequence). The CDR3 DNA reads as TGTGCCAGCAGCTTAGAGGGGTCTGCCTATGGCTACACCTTC. It encodes CASSLEGSAYGYTF.

The rearrangement joins TRBV20-1 to TRBJ2-3; D is perhaps TRBD1 (6 bases). The CDR3 length is 17 residues. Trimming removed 1 base from V and 2 bases from J, with 19 bases in between. Germline V gene sequence: CDR1 DFQATT, CDR2 SNEGSKA (reference sequence). This chain's CDR3 is CSARGLQGLPSTDTQYF. The CDR3 DNA reads TGCAGTGCTAGAGGCTTACAGGGCCTACCCTCCACAGATACGCAGTATTTT.

The gene calls are TRBV7-2 and TRBJ2-4; possible D gene TRBD2, 5 bases. Germline values: CDR1 SGHTA, CDR2 FQGNSA. V lost 8 bases and J lost 12, with 17 bases in between. The length of the CDR3 is 12 residues. The CDR3 sequence: CASSTRLPPQYF. The CDR3 DNA is TGTGCCAGCTCAACTAGGCTGCCCCCTCAGTACTTC. Full variable domain (outside the CDR3, taken from reference TRBV7-2 and TRBJ2-4): GAGVSQSPSNKVTEKGKDVELRCDPISGHTALYWYRQSLGQGLEFLIYFQGNSAPDKSGLPSDRFSAERTGGSVSTLTIQRTQQEDSAVYLCASSTRLPPQYFGAGTRLSVL.

This rearrangement joins TRBV24-1 to TRBJ2-3; no clear D gene. The CDR3 covers 14 residues. The V and J ends lost 7 bases and 8 bases respectively, with 18 bases between them. CDR1 is KGHDR and CDR2 is SFDVKD in the germline V gene. CDR3 in amino acids: CATSVTHKAGTQYF. CDR3 coding DNA: TGTGCCACCAGCGTAACCCACAAGGCAGGTACGCAGTATTTT.

This clonotype was recorded a few times. The chain has TRBV27 and TRBJ1-3, with D maybe TRBD1 (5 bases). This CDR3 comprises 15 residues. Germline V gene data show CDR1 as MNHEY and CDR2 as SMNVEV (reference sequence). Trimming took 6 bases from V and 0 from J, leaving 12 bases between them. The CDR3 spells CASRTTGGSGNTIYF. CDR3 bases: TGTGCCAGCAGGACCACAGGAGGCTCTGGAAACACCATATATTTT.

This chain joins TRBV7-3 and TRBJ1-1, with D uncertain. Per the germline V gene, CDR1 is SGHTA and CDR2 is FQGTGA. The CDR3 covers 13 residues. Trimming stripped 4 bases from V and 2 bases from J, with 8 bases between. This chain's CDR3 is CASSSETNTEAFF. The CDR3 bases are TGTGCCAGCAGCTCCGAGACCAACACTGAAGCTTTCTTT.

The V call is TRBV12-3 or TRBV12-4, the J call TRBJ2-3; D gene ambiguous. V dropped 6 bases and J dropped 2 bases, with 18 bases sitting between them. This CDR3 region has 16 residues. The CDR3 reads CASRFGVMRTTDTQYF. CDR3 nucleotide sequence: TGTGCCAGCAGGTTTGGAGTCATGCGGACCACAGATACGCAGTATTTT.

The V call is TRBV11-3, the J call TRBJ1-4; 11 bases match TRBD1. The germline gives CDR1 SGHNT, CDR2 YENEEA. CDR3 size: 16 residues. Trimming at V came to 3 bases and at J to 4 bases, leaving 4 bases not matched to a gene. The CDR3 reads CASSFGQGAINEKLFF. In DNA form, the CDR3 reads TGTGCCAGCAGCTTTGGACAGGGGGCAATTAATGAAAAACTGTTTTTT. The full variable domain, in which reference TRBV11-3 and TRBJ1-4 provide the parts outside the CDR3, is EAGVVQSPRYKIIEKKQPVAFWCNPISGHNTLYWYLQNLGQGPELLIRYENEEAVDDSQLPKDRFSAERLKGVDSTLKIQPAELGDSAVYLCASSFGQGAINEKLFFGSGTQLSVL.

The V call is TRBV6-1, the J call TRBJ2-2, with D perhaps matching TRBD1 or TRBD2 (5 bases each). From germline, CDR1 is MNHNS and CDR2 SASEGT. The CDR3 sequence is 13 residues long. Trimming shortened V by 5 bases and J by 6 bases, and 10 bases separated the two germline ends. CDR3 DNA sequence: TGTGCCAGCAGTAATCAGGGAGCCGGGGAGCTGTTTTTT. Protein sequence: CASSNQGAGELFF.

By sample share, this clonotype is medium-sized. The chain joins TRBV19 to TRBJ1-5; perhaps TRBD1 as D (6 bases). Trimming cost V 2 bases and J 5 bases, with 16 bases left between them. CDR3 length: 16 amino acids. In germline, CDR1 is LNHDA, CDR2 SQIVND (reference sequence). The CDR3 here is CASSILGEGVHQPQHF. In DNA form, the CDR3 reads TGTGCCAGTAGTATACTGGGGGAGGGGGTCCATCAGCCCCAGCATTTT.

The chain has TRBV2 and TRBJ1-1; D is ambiguous. Trimming took off 6 bases at V and 4 bases at J, with 9 bases between the two ends. The CDR3 is 12 amino acids. Germline CDR1 and CDR2: SNHLY and FYNNEI. CDR3 sequence (DNA): TGTGCCAGCAGGGGAGAGGCCACTGAAGCTTTCTTT. Its translation: CASRGEATEAFF.

This chain connects TRBV20-1 to TRBJ2-3; 7 bases match TRBD2. The CDR3 is 14 amino acids. After removal of 3 bases from V and 6 bases from J, the junction contained 9 bases not matched to a gene. Per germline, CDR1 DFQATT and CDR2 SNEGSKA (reference sequence). The chain's CDR3 is CSASAGVYSDTQYF. CDR3 DNA: TGCAGTGCTAGTGCGGGAGTCTATTCGGATACGCAGTATTTT.

This clonotype was seen a single time. The chain is built from TRBV9 and TRBJ2-5, with D perhaps matching TRBD2 (6 bases). In germline, CDR1 is SGDLS, CDR2 YYNGEE. V lost 0 bases to trimming and J lost 2 bases, with 14 bases between them. This CDR3 has 16 residues. CDR3 residues: CASSVAASAQQETQYF. The DNA of the CDR3 is TGTGCCAGCAGCGTAGCCGCTAGCGCCCAACAAGAGACCCAGTACTTC.

The chain employs TRBV7-9 and TRBJ1-2; the D gene is possibly TRBD1 (6 bases). The CDR3 length is 16 residues. Germline CDR1 is SEHNR and CDR2 is FQNEAQ (reference sequence). Trimming took 1 base from V and 4 from J, leaving 16 bases between them. The CDR3 nucleotides are TGTGCCAGCAGCTTAGTGGAGCAGGGGCAACGCTATGGCTACACCTTC. This gives the protein CASSLVEQGQRYGYTF. Supplemented by reference TRBV7-9 and TRBJ1-2, the full variable domain reads DTGVSQNPRHKITKRGQNVTFRCDPISEHNRLYWYRQTLGQGPEFLTYFQNEAQLEKSRLLSDRFSAERPKGSFSTLEIQRTEQGDSAMYLCASSLVEQGQRYGYTFGSGTRLTVV.

The table lists this clonotype with a few counts. The chain recombines TRBV2 with TRBJ2-2, with D unresolved. The CDR3 runs 12 residues. With 8 bases removed from V and 7 bases from J, the gap between germline ends came to 11 bases. The V gene's germline CDR1 is SNHLY and CDR2 FYNNEI. The CDR3 nucleotides read TGTGCCAGCCAGGTCTTAGTCGGGGAGCTGTTTTTT. Residues: CASQVLVGELFF. The variable domain in full, completed from reference TRBV2 and TRBJ2-2, reads EPEVTQTPSHQVTQMGQEVILRCVPISNHLYFYWYRQILGQKVEFLVSFYNNEISEKSEIFDDQFSVERPDGSNFTLKIRSTKLEDSAMYFCASQVLVGELFFGEGSRLTVL.

This clonotype qualifies as medium-sized. This chain uses TRBV20-1 with TRBJ1-5; D might be TRBD1 (5 bases). The CDR3 is 15 residues long. V lost 1 base and J lost 0, with 10 bases in between. Germline CDR1 reads DFQATT; CDR2 reads SNEGSKA (reference sequence). CDR3 residues: CSARVDSRSNQPQHF. CDR3 DNA sequence: TGCAGTGCTAGAGTCGACAGCCGTAGCAATCAGCCCCAGCATTTT.

V gene TRBV7-9 combines with J gene TRBJ1-1; maybe TRBD1 (6 bases). There are 15 residues in the CDR3. With 5 bases removed from V and 1 base from J, the gap between germline ends came to 14 bases. Germline lookup yields CDR1 SEHNR and CDR2 FQNEAQ (reference sequence). The CDR3 DNA reads TGTGCCAGCAGCCCCCGACAGGCACCGAACACTGAAGCTTTCTTT. This gives the protein CASSPRQAPNTEAFF.

The gene calls are TRBV14 and TRBJ1-3; tentatively, D is TRBD1 (5 bases). Between the trimmed V and J ends, which lost 1 base and 5 bases, there was a span of 15 bases. The germline V gene encodes CDR1 SGHDN and CDR2 FVKESK. The length of the CDR3 is 16 residues. The CDR3 loop reads CASSQGLWAGRNTIYF. The CDR3 coding sequence is TGTGCCAGCAGCCAAGGACTTTGGGCAGGGAGAAACACCATATATTTT.

This clonotype was found once. This rearrangement joins TRBV19 to TRBJ2-7; TRBD2 is a possible D gene (7 bases). Germline CDR1 reads LNHDA; CDR2 reads SQIVND (reference sequence). V gave up 5 bases and J gave up 6 bases, with 17 bases separating them. This CDR3 has 14 amino acids. The CDR3 bases are TGTGCCAGTAGTCAAGGGGCGGGGGCGGCCGAGCAGTACTTC. Protein sequence: CASSQGAGAAEQYF.

The chain couples TRBV24-1 to TRBJ2-7; possibly TRBD1 for D (5 bases). Trimming pared 11 bases from V and 2 bases from J, leaving 9 bases between. Germline V gives CDR1 KGHDR, CDR2 SFDVKD. This CDR3 contains 11 residues. CDR3 in DNA: TGTGCCATCGGACACCCCTACGAGCAGTACTTC. It encodes CAIGHPYEQYF.

The CDR3 DNA reads as TGCAGTGCTAGCCCCTTCCCCACAGATACGCAGTATTTT. It is translated as CSASPFPTDTQYF. This rearrangement joins TRBV20-1 to TRBJ2-3; D unresolved. V lost 3 bases and J lost 2, with 9 bases in between. The CDR3 length is 13 residues. Germline lookup yields CDR1 DFQATT and CDR2 SNEGSKA (reference sequence).